These T cell receptor beta chains were read from a single sample in a study of blood T cells in healthy people across ages. TCRdb called the 5' RACE reads again in MiXCR, with one record for every CDR3 protein. The table lists around 900,000 distinct CDR3 sequences, 29% of them singletons. The sequenced sample was blood. The receptors shown here come from a woman older than 75 in good health. The CDR3 runs from the conserved cysteine through the conserved F or W. The order of the fields is V gene, CDR3 protein.

v_call: TRBV7-2
cdr3_aa: CASSWVGEKLFF

v_call: TRBV7-2
cdr3_aa: CASSLAGRQQPQHF

v_call: TRBV7-9
cdr3_aa: CASSSSPGRTGNEKLFF

v_call: TRBV30
cdr3_aa: CAWSVYQRTDTQYF

v_call: TRBV5-4
cdr3_aa: CASSLVASGNTGELFF

v_call: TRBV12-3/TRBV12-4
cdr3_aa: CASSPAGGIPTDTQYF

v_call: TRBV6-2/TRBV6-3
cdr3_aa: CASRDRGYNEQFF

v_call: TRBV5-1
cdr3_aa: CASSTLAVNEQFF

v_call: TRBV11-2
cdr3_aa: CASSLVGGYSNQPQHF

v_call: TRBV9
cdr3_aa: CASSPHPTSGGRVTQYF

v_call: TRBV12-3/TRBV12-4
cdr3_aa: CASTGQGHFTGERFF

v_call: TRBV2
cdr3_aa: CASSELVGGETQYF

v_call: TRBV20-1
cdr3_aa: CSARDSSGGTKETQYF

v_call: TRBV6-2/TRBV6-3
cdr3_aa: CASIPGEGQYF

v_call: TRBV28
cdr3_aa: CASSKTQGGQTQYF